What follows are 28 T cell receptor beta chains derived from one specimen sequenced in a study of shared clonotypes between healthy human individuals. Here immunoSEQ multiplex PCR was the method, and the copy in TCRdb shows in-frame clones only, minus some. Here the sample spans about 2 million clones, roughly 94% being singletons. Sequencing was carried out using naive CD4+ T cells sorted from blood. As to subset: CD45RA+ positively selected. These TCRs come from a man younger than 35 in good health.

The chain recombines TRBV9 with TRBJ2-7; TRBD1 might be the D (6 bases). Germline CDR1 SGDLS, CDR2 YYNGEE. CDR3 size: 15 residues. The V end lost 4 bases, the J end lost 6 bases, and 20 bases lay between the germline ends. The CDR3 DNA sequence: TGTGCCAGCAGCTTAGTAGGGGGAAGGTCTGGCGAGCAGTACTTC. It encodes CASSLVGGRSGEQYF.

This clone has a handful of counts. The chain combines TRBV5-1 with TRBJ1-4, with 9 bases matching TRBD1. CDR1 and CDR2 (germline): SGHRS, YFSETQ. The V and J ends lost 0 bases and 1 base, in that order; junction bases with no gene match: 4. The CDR3 runs to 17 residues. CDR3 sequence reads: CASSLGGQGLTNEKLFF. As DNA, the CDR3 is TGCGCCAGCAGCTTGGGGGGACAGGGATTAACTAATGAAAAACTGTTTTTT.

The chain couples TRBV5-4 to TRBJ1-1; 7 nucleotides match TRBD1. V was pared by 3 bases and J by 4 bases, with 9 bases of the junction left unmatched. This CDR3 contains 15 residues. The germline V gene has CDR1 SGHNT and CDR2 YYREEE (reference sequence). The CDR3 protein is CASSSDREVGTEAFF. CDR3 coding DNA: TGTGCCAGCAGCTCCGACAGGGAGGTGGGCACTGAAGCTTTCTTT.

The gene calls are TRBV7-3 and TRBJ2-3; 14 nucleotides align to TRBD2. V gave up 5 bases and J gave up 1 base; unmatched junction bases: 11. This CDR3 has 19 amino acids. Looked up from germline, CDR1 is SGHTA and CDR2 is FQGTGA. The CDR3 region has the DNA TGTGCCAGCAGCCCGCAAGGGACTAGCGGGGGATCGGGCACAGATACGCAGTATTTT. As protein: CASSPQGTSGGSGTDTQYF.

The chain links TRBV5-4 to TRBJ2-2, with D perhaps matching TRBD2 (5 bases). V dropped 0 bases and J dropped 1 base, with 7 bases sitting between them. The CDR3 has 15 residues. The germline gives CDR1 SGHNT, CDR2 YYREEE (reference sequence). CDR3 protein: CASSLASWNTGELFF. The CDR3 DNA reads as TGTGCCAGCAGCTTGGCTAGCTGGAACACCGGGGAGCTGTTTTTT.

The J gene is TRBJ2-1, the V gene TRBV5-1, with D perhaps being TRBD1 or TRBD2 (5 bases each). CDR3 length: 13 residues. V was clipped by 4 bases and J by 2 bases, with 7 bases between them. Germline assignment: CDR1 SGHRS and CDR2 YFSETQ. This CDR3 reads CASSGGPYNEQFF. Here the CDR3 DNA reads TGCGCCAGCAGCGGGGGACCCTACAATGAGCAGTTCTTC.

J is TRBJ2-1 and V is TRBV5-1; 7 nucleotides align to TRBD2. CDR3 size: 15 residues. From germline, CDR1 is SGHRS and CDR2 YFSETQ. V shed 3 bases, J shed 9 bases, and the junction held 12 bases outside the gene matches. The CDR3: CASSWDAGERGEQFF. For the CDR3, the DNA is TGCGCCAGCAGCTGGGACGCGGGAGAGAGGGGTGAGCAGTTCTTC.

The chain combines TRBV29-1 with TRBJ1-5; D gene ambiguous. Trimming pared 5 bases from V and 7 bases from J, leaving 12 bases between. From germline, CDR1 is SQVTM and CDR2 ANQGSEA. This CDR3 is 12 amino acids long. CDR3 DNA sequence: TGCAGCGTTTTGGCAGACGGCCAGCCCCAGCATTTT. Encoded protein: CSVLADGQPQHF.

This clone was detected once. The chain links TRBV19 to TRBJ1-1; 8 positions agree with TRBD1. With 3 bases clipped from V and 1 base from J, the junction kept 7 bases outside the gene matches. This CDR3 has 16 residues. The germline gives CDR1 LNHDA, CDR2 SQIVND (reference sequence). The CDR3 protein is CASSIDRGPANTEAFF. The CDR3, as DNA: TGTGCCAGTAGTATCGACAGGGGCCCAGCGAACACTGAAGCTTTCTTT.

The rearrangement joins TRBV28 to TRBJ1-2, with D uncertain. The germline CDR1 and CDR2 sequences are MDHEN and SYDVKM. The CDR3 extends over 15 amino acids. V was clipped by 2 bases and J by 1 base, with 11 bases between them. The CDR3 coding sequence is TGTGCCAGCAGTTTAGCGGCGGGCGGTAACTATGGCTACACCTTC. Amino acid sequence: CASSLAAGGNYGYTF.

The V gene is TRBV11-2, the J gene TRBJ2-7, with TRBD2 matching 7 bases. Germline V gene lookup returns CDR1 SGHAT and CDR2 FQNNGV. V was clipped by 6 bases and J by 3 bases; unmatched bases: 5. The CDR3 runs to 13 residues. CDR3 coding DNA: TGTGCCAGCAGGCCGGGGGGTCACTACGAGCAGTACTTC. Protein sequence: CASRPGGHYEQYF.

The rearrangement links TRBV19 to TRBJ2-7, with 8 bases matching TRBD2. The CDR3 covers 12 residues. Germline V gene lookup returns CDR1 LNHDA and CDR2 SQIVND (reference sequence). With 9 bases clipped from V and 2 bases from J, the junction kept 3 bases outside the gene matches. The CDR3 spells CASGAGAYEQYF. The CDR3 bases are TGTGCCAGCGGAGCGGGGGCCTACGAGCAGTACTTC. The whole variable domain, remainder taken from reference TRBV19 and TRBJ2-7, is DGGITQSPKYLFRKEGQNVTLSCEQNLNHDAMYWYRQDPGQGLRLIYYSQIVNDFQKGDIAEGYSVSREKKESFPLTVTSAQKNPTAFYLCASGAGAYEQYFGPGTRLTVT.

The V call is TRBV5-6, the J call TRBJ1-2; D is possibly TRBD1 (6 bases). Deletions cut 4 bases from V and 7 bases from J, with 11 bases between. The CDR3 is made up of 12 amino acids. The germline CDR1 and CDR2 sequences are SGHDT and YYEEEE. The CDR3: CASSLTGTGYTF. DNA for the CDR3: TGTGCCAGCAGCCTTACAGGGACTGGCTACACCTTC.

The V gene is TRBV10-3, the J gene TRBJ2-7, with TRBD1 matching over 9 bases. Trimming cost V 5 bases and J 4 bases; bases outside gene matches: 12. CDR1 and CDR2 from the germline V gene are ENHRY and SYGVKD. CDR3 size: 16 residues. Written as DNA, the CDR3 is TGTGCCATCAGTCCCTCTGGGGGACAGGGTCTATACGAGCAGTACTTC. It specifies CAISPSGGQGLYEQYF.

The chain couples TRBV25-1 to TRBJ1-4; a weak D match, TRBD1 (6 bases). This CDR3 region has 13 residues. V dropped 1 base and J dropped 6 bases, with 6 bases sitting between them. In germline, CDR1 is MGHDK, CDR2 SYGVNS. The DNA for the CDR3 is TGTGCCAGCAGTGAATCAGGGGATGAAAAACTGTTTTTT. It codes for CASSESGDEKLFF.

The chain recombines TRBV6-6 with TRBJ2-1; D gene unclear. This CDR3 has 13 amino acids. The V and J ends lost 0 bases and 10 bases respectively, with 10 bases between them. Germline loops: CDR1 MNHNY, CDR2 SVGAGI (reference sequence). Written as DNA, the CDR3 is TGTGCCAGCAGTTACTCGAGCCCCGCAGAGCAGTTCTTC. Protein product: CASSYSSPAEQFF.

The V gene is TRBV7-8, the J gene TRBJ2-3; TRBD1 matches at 8 bases. V was clipped by 5 bases and J by 2 bases; unmatched bases: 6. Germline CDR1 and CDR2: SGHVS and FQNEAQ. The CDR3 loop spans 15 amino acids. CDR3 amino acids: CASSRRDRITDTQYF. CDR3 in DNA: TGTGCCAGCAGCCGCAGGGACAGGATCACAGATACGCAGTATTTT.

The CDR3 region is CAISEFMGPNTEAFF. DNA for the CDR3: TGTGCCATCAGTGAGTTTATGGGCCCGAACACTGAAGCTTTCTTT. The V gene is TRBV10-3, the J gene TRBJ1-1; D gene uncertain. Germline V gene lookup returns CDR1 ENHRY and CDR2 SYGVKD. The CDR3 loop spans 15 amino acids. Trimming shortened V by 1 base and J by 1 base, and 10 bases separated the two germline ends.

The chain links TRBV7-2 to TRBJ2-3, with 14 bases aligning to TRBD2. The CDR3 runs to 19 residues. Germline assignment: CDR1 SGHTA and CDR2 FQGNSA. V lost 4 bases and J lost 2; bases outside the gene matches: 11. The CDR3 region is CASSYTGTSGSSLTDTQYF. The CDR3, as DNA: TGTGCCAGCAGCTATACCGGGACTAGCGGGAGTAGCCTCACAGATACGCAGTATTTT.

This chain links TRBV5-1 with TRBJ1-3; D is undetermined. Germline V CDR1 and CDR2: SGHRS, YFSETQ. The length of the CDR3 is 15 residues. Trimming pared 0 bases from V and 2 bases from J, leaving 9 bases between. CDR3: CASSLEGSAGNTIYF. CDR3 in DNA: TGCGCCAGCAGCTTGGAGGGATCCGCTGGAAACACCATATATTTT.

In DNA, the CDR3 is TGTGCCACCAATTGGGGGGCCAGCACTGAAGCTTTCTTT. The encoded protein is CATNWGASTEAFF. The chain is built from TRBV15 and TRBJ1-1; the D gene is possibly TRBD1 (6 bases). The V gene lost 7 bases and the J gene lost 4 bases, with 13 bases spanning the gap. CDR3 size: 13 residues. Germline V lookup: CDR1 LNHNV, CDR2 YYDKDF (reference sequence).

As concerns this clone: The identical CDR3 is also encoded by other nucleotide sequences in the sample. The chain employs TRBV28 and TRBJ1-6; D remains ambiguous. Germline V gene data show CDR1 as MDHEN and CDR2 as SYDVKM. CDR3 length: 12 residues. Trimming took off 5 bases at V and 4 bases at J, with 3 bases between the two ends. The DNA for the CDR3 is TGTGCCAGCAGTCCTTATAATTCACCCCTCCACTTT. This translates into CASSPYNSPLHF.

About this clone: Other DNA sequences of this sample code for an identical CDR3. V and J are TRBV20-1 and TRBJ2-7; D call uncertain. The CDR3 loop spans 11 amino acids. Trimming pared 3 bases from V and 2 bases from J, leaving 5 bases between. The germline V gene encodes CDR1 DFQATT and CDR2 SNEGSKA (reference sequence). Here the CDR3 reads CSARTPYEQYF. DNA for the CDR3: TGCAGTGCTAGGACGCCCTACGAGCAGTACTTC.

This chain uses TRBV5-8 with TRBJ2-7; no definite D call. This CDR3 has 15 amino acids. Trimming pared 1 base from V and 3 bases from J, leaving 14 bases between. Per the germline V gene, CDR1 is SGHTS and CDR2 is YDEGEE. The CDR3 is CASSLLSGVLYEQYF. The CDR3 nucleotides are TGTGCCAGCAGCTTGTTGAGTGGGGTACTCTACGAGCAGTACTTC.

The chain uses TRBV6-5 and TRBJ2-7, with D perhaps TRBD1 (5 bases). Germline V gene data show CDR1 as MNHEY and CDR2 as SVGAGI. CDR3 length: 15 residues. V was clipped by 2 bases and J by 2 bases, with 13 bases between them. CDR3 sequence: CASSYQRTRTYEQYF. The CDR3 DNA is TGTGCCAGCAGTTACCAAAGGACAAGGACCTACGAGCAGTACTTC.

The gene calls are TRBV2 and TRBJ2-7; D gene ambiguous. The CDR3 spans 14 residues. Germline assignment: CDR1 SNHLY and CDR2 FYNNEI. V shed 2 bases and J shed 3 bases, with 11 bases lying between them. CDR3 in DNA: TGTGCCAGCAGTGAACGACGGACCGACTACGAGCAGTACTTC. This codes for CASSERRTDYEQYF.

The chain has TRBV11-3 and TRBJ2-2; 7 bases fit TRBD1. The CDR3 consists of 15 residues. V was pared by 4 bases and J by 6 bases, with 8 bases of the junction left unmatched. Germline V gene sequence: CDR1 SGHNT, CDR2 YENEEA. DNA of the CDR3: TGTGCCAGCAGCTCCCCGGGACAGAGATCCGGGGAGCTGTTTTTT. Protein: CASSSPGQRSGELFF. The variable domain in full, completed from reference TRBV11-3 and TRBJ2-2, reads EAGVVQSPRYKIIEKKQPVAFWCNPISGHNTLYWYLQNLGQGPELLIRYENEEAVDDSQLPKDRFSAERLKGVDSTLKIQPAELGDSAVYLCASSSPGQRSGELFFGEGSRLTVL.

This chain uses TRBV2 with TRBJ2-7, with D perhaps given as TRBD1 or TRBD2 (5 bases each). Trimming removed 6 bases from V and 0 bases from J, with 15 bases in between. CDR3 length: 15 amino acids. Germline V gene lookup returns CDR1 SNHLY and CDR2 FYNNEI. The CDR3 is CASSGFGGSSYEQYF. The CDR3 DNA is TGTGCCAGCAGCGGATTTGGGGGAAGCTCCTACGAGCAGTACTTC.